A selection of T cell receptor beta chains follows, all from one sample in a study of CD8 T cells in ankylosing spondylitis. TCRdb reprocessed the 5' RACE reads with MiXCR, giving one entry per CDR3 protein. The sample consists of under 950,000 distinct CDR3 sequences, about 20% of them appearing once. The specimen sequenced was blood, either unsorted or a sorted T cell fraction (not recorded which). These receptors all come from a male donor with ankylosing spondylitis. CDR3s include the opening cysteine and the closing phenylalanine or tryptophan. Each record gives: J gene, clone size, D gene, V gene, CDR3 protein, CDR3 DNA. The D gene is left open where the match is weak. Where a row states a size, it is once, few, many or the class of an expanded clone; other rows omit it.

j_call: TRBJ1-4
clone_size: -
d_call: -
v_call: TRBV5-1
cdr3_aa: CASSFGENEKLFF
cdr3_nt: TGCGCCAGCAGTTTCGGGGAGAATGAAAAACTGTTTTTT

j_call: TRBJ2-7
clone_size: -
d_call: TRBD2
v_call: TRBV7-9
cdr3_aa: CASSLGGGLATYEQYF
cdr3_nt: TGTGCCAGCAGCTTAGGCGGGGGACTAGCGACCTACGAGCAGTACTTC

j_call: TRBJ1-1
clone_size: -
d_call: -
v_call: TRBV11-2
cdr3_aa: CASSLDFGTEAFF
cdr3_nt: TGTGCCAGCAGCTTAGATTTTGGCACTGAAGCTTTCTTT

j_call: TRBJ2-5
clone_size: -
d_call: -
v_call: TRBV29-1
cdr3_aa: CSGMMGAETQYF
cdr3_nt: TGCAGCGGCATGATGGGCGCAGAGACCCAGTACTTC

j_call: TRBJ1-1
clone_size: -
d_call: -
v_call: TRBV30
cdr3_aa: CAWRVLGKEAFF
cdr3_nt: TGTGCCTGGCGGGTGTTAGGGAAAGAAGCTTTCTTT

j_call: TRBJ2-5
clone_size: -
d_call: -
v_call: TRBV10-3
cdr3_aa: CAISETEETQYF
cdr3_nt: TGTGCCATCAGTGAGACAGAAGAGACCCAGTACTTC

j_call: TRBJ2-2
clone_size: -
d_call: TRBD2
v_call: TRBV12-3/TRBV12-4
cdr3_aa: CASSSGTSGTWELFF
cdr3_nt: TGTGCCAGCAGCTCCGGGACTAGCGGGACCTGGGAGCTGTTTTTT

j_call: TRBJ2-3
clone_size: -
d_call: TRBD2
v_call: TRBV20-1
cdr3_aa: CSASPGTSSTDTQYF
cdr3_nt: TGCAGTGCTAGCCCCGGGACTAGCAGCACAGATACGCAGTATTTT

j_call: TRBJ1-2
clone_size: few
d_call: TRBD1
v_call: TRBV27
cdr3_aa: CASSLFGRTGYGYTF
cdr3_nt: TGTGCCAGCAGTTTATTCGGTCGGACAGGCTATGGCTACACCTTC

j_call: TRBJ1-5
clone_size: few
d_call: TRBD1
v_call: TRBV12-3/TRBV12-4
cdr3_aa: CASSPPGTGRQPQHF
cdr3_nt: TGTGCCAGCAGTCCCCCCGGGACAGGGCGCCAGCCCCAGCATTTT

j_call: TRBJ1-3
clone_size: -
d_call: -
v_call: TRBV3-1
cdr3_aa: CASSLLGSSGNTIYF
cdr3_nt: TGTGCCAGCAGCCTGTTGGGGAGCTCTGGAAACACCATATATTTT

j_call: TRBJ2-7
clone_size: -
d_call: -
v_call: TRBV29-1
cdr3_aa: CSVEGAGKLGYEQYF
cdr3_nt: TGCAGCGTTGAGGGTGCAGGCAAGCTGGGGTACGAGCAGTACTTC

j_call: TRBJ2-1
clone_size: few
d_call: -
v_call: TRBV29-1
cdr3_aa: CSVDGHREKGGIEQFF
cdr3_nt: TGCAGCGTTGATGGACACAGGGAGAAGGGCGGTATCGAGCAGTTCTTC

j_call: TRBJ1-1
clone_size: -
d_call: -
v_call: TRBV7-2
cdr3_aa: CASSSRTDMNTEAFF
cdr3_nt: TGTGCCAGCAGCTCGCGGACAGATATGAACACTGAAGCTTTCTTT

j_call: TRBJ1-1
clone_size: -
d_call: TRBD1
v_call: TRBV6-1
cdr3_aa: CASSEDLDRGLNEAFF
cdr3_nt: TGTGCCAGCAGTGAAGACCTAGACAGGGGGCTTAATGAAGCTTTCTTT

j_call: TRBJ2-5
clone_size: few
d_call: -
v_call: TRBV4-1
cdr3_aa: CASSQDLIGTQETQYF
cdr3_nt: TGCGCCAGCAGCCAAGATCTGATTGGGACCCAAGAGACCCAGTACTTC

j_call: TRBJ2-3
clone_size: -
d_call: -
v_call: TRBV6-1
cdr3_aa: CASSDATGPTPTDTQYF
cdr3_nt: TGTGCCAGCAGTGACGCAACAGGACCTACCCCCACAGATACGCAGTATTTT

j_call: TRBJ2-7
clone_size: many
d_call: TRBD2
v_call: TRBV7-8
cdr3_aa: CASSRPGLVNPTAYEQYF
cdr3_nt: TGTGCCAGCAGCCGTCCGGGACTAGTCAACCCCACGGCCTACGAGCAGTACTTC

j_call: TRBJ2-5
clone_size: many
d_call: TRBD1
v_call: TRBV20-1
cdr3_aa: CSAFEGGSTKTQYF
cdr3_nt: TGCAGTGCCTTCGAAGGGGGCTCGACAAAGACCCAGTACTTC

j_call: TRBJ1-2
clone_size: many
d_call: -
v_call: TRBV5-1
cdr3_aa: CASSDPTGPYGYTF
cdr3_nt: TGCGCCAGCAGCGACCCGACAGGACCCTATGGCTACACCTTC

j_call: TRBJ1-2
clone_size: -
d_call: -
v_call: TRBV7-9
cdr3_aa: CASSFAGIYYGYTF
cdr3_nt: TGTGCCAGCAGCTTTGCAGGGATCTACTATGGCTACACCTTC

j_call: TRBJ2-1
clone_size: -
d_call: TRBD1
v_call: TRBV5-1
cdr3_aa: CASSLEGQGPNEQFF
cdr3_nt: TGCGCCAGCAGCTTGGAGGGACAGGGGCCCAATGAGCAGTTCTTC

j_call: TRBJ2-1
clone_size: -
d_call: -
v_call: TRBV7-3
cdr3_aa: CASSLTHYNEQFF
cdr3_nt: TGTGCCAGCAGCTTAACCCACTACAATGAGCAGTTCTTC

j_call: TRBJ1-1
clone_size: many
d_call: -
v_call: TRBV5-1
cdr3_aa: CASSLGWDTEAFF
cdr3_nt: TGTGCCAGCAGTTTAGGTTGGGACACTGAAGCTTTCTTT

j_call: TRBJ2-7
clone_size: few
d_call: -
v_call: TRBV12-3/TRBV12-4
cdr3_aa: CASSPGTGAILYEQYF
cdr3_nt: TGTGCCAGCAGTCCCGGGACTGGCGCAATTCTCTACGAGCAGTACTTC

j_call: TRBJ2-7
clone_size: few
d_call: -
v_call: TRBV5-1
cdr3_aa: CASSLVRDREQYF
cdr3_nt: TGCGCCAGCAGCTTGGTGAGGGACCGCGAGCAGTACTTC

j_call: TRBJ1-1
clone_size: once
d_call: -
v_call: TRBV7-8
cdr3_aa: CASSSRGRVNTEAFF
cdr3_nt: TGTGCCAGCAGCTCAAGGGGGAGGGTGAACACTGAAGCTTTCTTT

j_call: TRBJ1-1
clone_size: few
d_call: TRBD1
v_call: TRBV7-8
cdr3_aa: CASSFSVNRGLNTEAFF
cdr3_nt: TGTGCCAGCAGCTTTTCGGTTAACAGGGGCTTGAACACTGAAGCTTTCTTT

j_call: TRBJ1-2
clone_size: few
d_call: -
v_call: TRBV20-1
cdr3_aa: CSASQGFRQGYTF
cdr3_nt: TGCAGTGCTTCCCAGGGATTTCGGCAGGGCTACACCTTC

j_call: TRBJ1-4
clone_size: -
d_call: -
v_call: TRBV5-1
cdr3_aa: CASSLAVDSEKLFF
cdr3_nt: TGCGCCAGCAGCTTAGCGGTAGACTCTGAAAAACTGTTTTTT

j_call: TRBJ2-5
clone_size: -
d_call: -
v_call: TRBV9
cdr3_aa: CASSVRTEETQYF
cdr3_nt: TGTGCCAGCAGCGTACGGACCGAAGAGACCCAGTACTTC

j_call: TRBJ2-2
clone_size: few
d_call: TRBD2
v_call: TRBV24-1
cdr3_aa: CATSGAEGGPDTGELFF
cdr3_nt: TGTGCCACCAGTGGCGCGGAGGGAGGGCCGGACACCGGGGAGCTGTTTTTT

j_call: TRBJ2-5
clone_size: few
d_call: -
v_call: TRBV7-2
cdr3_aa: CASSLDGTTSETQYF
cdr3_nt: TGTGCCAGCAGCTTAGACGGGACCACGTCTGAGACCCAGTACTTC

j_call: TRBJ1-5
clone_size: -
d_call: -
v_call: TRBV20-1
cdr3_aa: CSARDQVTWGPQHF
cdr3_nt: TGCAGTGCTAGAGATCAGGTAACCTGGGGGCCCCAGCATTTT

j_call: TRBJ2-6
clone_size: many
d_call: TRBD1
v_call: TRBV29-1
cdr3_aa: CSVRTGTGGANVLTF
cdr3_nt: TGCAGCGTCCGGACAGGCACAGGGGGGGCCAACGTCCTGACTTTC

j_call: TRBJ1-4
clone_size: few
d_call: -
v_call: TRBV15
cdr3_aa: CATSRPTGIYEKLFF
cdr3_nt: TGTGCCACCAGCAGACCGACAGGAATATATGAAAAACTGTTTTTT

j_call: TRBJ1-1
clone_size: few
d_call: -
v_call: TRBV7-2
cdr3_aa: CASSLRGEWKNTEAFF
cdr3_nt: TGTGCCAGCAGCTTAAGAGGGGAATGGAAGAACACTGAAGCTTTCTTT

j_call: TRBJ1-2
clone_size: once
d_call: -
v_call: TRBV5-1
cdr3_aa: CASSLEGSGSYGYTF
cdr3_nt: TGCGCCAGCAGCTTGGAAGGGTCTGGGAGCTATGGCTACACCTTC

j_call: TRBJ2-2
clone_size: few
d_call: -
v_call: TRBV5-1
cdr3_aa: CASEPGDNTGELFF
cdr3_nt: TGCGCCAGCGAACCGGGGGATAACACCGGGGAGCTGTTTTTT

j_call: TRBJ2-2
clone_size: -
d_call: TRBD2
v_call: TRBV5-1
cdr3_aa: CASSFAGGQVGELFF
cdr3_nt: TGCGCCAGCAGCTTCGCGGGAGGGCAGGTCGGGGAGCTGTTTTTT